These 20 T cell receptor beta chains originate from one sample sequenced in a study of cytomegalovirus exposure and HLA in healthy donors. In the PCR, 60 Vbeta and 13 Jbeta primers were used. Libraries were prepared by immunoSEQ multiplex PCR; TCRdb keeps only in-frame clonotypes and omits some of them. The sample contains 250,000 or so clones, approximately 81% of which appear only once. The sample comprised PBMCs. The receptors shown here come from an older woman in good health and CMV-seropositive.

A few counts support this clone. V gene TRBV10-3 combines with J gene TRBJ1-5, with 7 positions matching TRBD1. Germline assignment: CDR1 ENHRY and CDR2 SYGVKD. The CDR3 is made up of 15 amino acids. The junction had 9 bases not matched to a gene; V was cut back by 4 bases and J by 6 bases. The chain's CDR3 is CAISVSTGSGQPQHF. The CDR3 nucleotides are TGTGCCATCAGTGTTTCGACAGGGAGCGGTCAGCCCCAGCATTTT.

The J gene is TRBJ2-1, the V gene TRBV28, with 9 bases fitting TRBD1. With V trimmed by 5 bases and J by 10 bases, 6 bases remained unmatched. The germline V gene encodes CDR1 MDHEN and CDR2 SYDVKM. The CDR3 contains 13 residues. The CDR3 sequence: CASSPDRGTEQFF. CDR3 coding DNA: TGTGCCAGCAGTCCGGACAGGGGTACGGAGCAGTTCTTC. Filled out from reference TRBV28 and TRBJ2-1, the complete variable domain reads DVKVTQSSRYLVKRTGEKVFLECVQDMDHENMFWYRQDPGLGLRLIYFSYDVKMKEKGDIPEGYSVSREKKERFSLILESASTNQTSMYLCASSPDRGTEQFFGPGTRLTVL.

The CDR3 sequence is CASSLAIPLAVSPYNEQFF. Written as DNA, the CDR3 is TGTGCCAGCAGCTTAGCGATCCCCCTAGCGGTTTCCCCCTACAATGAGCAGTTCTTC. This chain uses TRBV7-6 with TRBJ2-1; 7 bases fit TRBD2. The CDR3 is 19 residues long. J gave up 2 bases and V 0 bases, and 13 bases lay outside the gene matches. Germline V CDR1 and CDR2: SGHVS, FNYEAQ.

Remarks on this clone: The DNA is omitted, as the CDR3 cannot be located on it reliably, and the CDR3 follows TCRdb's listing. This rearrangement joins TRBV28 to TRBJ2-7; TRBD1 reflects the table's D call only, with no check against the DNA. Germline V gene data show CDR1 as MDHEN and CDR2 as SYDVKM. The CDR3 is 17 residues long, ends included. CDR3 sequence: CASSSSDRFVLYGEQYF.

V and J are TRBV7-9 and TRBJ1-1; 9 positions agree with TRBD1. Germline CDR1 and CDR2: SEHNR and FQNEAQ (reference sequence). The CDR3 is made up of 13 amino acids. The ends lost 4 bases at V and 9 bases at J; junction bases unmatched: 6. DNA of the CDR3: TGTGCCAGCAGCTCAGTGGGGACAGGGAAAGCTTTCTTT. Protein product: CASSSVGTGKAFF.

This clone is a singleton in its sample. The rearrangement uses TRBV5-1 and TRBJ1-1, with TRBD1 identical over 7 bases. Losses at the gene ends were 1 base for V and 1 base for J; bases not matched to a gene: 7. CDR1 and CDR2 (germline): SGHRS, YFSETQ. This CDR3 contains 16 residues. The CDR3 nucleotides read TGCGCCAGCAGCTTGAGACCCGGGACAGCGAACACTGAAGCTTTCTTT. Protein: CASSLRPGTANTEAFF.

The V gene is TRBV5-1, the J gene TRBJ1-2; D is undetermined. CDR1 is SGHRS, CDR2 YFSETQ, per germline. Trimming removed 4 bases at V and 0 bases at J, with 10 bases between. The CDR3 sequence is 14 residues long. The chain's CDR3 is CASSLTDTNYGYTF. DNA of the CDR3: TGCGCCAGCAGCCTCACAGATACTAACTATGGCTACACCTTC.

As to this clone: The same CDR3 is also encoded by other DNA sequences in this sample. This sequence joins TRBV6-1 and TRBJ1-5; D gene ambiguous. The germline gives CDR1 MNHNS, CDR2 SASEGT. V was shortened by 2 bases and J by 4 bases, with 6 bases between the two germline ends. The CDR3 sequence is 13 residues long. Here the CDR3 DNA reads TGTGCCAGCAGTGAAACCGGGAATCAGCCCCAGCATTTT. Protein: CASSETGNQPQHF.

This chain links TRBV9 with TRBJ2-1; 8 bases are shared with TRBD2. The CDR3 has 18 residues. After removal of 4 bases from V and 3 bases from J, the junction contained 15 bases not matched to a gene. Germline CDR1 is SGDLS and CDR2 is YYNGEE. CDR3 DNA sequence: TGTGCCAGCAGCCAGACCCCCAAAGCGGGGGACTACTACAATGAGCAGTTCTTC. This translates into CASSQTPKAGDYYNEQFF. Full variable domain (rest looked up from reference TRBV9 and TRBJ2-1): DSGVTQTPKHLITATGQRVTLRCSPRSGDLSVYWYQQSLDQGLQFLIQYYNGEERAKGNILERFSAQQFPDLHSELNLSSLELGDSALYFCASSQTPKAGDYYNEQFFGPGTRLTVL.

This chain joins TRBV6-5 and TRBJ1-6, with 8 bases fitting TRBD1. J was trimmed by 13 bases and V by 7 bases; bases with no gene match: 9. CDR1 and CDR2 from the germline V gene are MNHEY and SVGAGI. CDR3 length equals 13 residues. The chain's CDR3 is CASKQGGEGPLHF. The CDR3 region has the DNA TGTGCCAGCAAACAGGGGGGGGAAGGTCCCCTCCACTTT.

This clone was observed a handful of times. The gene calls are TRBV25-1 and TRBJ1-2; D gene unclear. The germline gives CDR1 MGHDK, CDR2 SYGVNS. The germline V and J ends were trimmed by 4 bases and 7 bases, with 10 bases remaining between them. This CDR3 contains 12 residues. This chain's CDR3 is CASSGDIFGYTF. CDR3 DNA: TGTGCCAGCAGTGGAGACATCTTTGGCTACACCTTC.

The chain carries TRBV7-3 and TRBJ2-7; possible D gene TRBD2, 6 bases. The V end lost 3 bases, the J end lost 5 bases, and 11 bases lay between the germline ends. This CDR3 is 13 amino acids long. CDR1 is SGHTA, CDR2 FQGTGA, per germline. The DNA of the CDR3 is TGTGCCAGCAGCTTTTGGGACTGCCACGAGCAGTACTTC. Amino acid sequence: CASSFWDCHEQYF.

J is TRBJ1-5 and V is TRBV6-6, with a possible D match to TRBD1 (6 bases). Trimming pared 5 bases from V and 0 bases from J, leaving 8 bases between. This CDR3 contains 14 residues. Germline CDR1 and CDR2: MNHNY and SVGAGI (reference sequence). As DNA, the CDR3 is TGTGCCAGCAGTCGGACAGATAGCAATCAGCCCCAGCATTTT. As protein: CASSRTDSNQPQHF.

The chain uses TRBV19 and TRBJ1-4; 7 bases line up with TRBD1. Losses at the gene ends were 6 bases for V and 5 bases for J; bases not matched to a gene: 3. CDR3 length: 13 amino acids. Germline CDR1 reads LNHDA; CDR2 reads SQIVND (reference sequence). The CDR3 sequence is CASSVTGNEKLFF. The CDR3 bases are TGTGCCAGTAGCGTGACAGGGAATGAAAAACTGTTTTTT.

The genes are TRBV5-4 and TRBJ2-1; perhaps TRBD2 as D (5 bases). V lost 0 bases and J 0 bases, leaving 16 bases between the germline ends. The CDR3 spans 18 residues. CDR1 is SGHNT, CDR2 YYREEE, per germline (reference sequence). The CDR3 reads CASSLAPLGSGSYNEQFF. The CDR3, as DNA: TGTGCCAGCAGCTTGGCCCCCCTTGGGAGCGGCTCCTACAATGAGCAGTTCTTC.

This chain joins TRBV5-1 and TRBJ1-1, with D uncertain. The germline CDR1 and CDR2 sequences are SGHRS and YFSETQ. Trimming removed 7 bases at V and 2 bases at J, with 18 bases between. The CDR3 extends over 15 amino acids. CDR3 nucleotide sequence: TGCGCCAGCCGGTGGTCAGCGGCCACAAACACTGAAGCTTTCTTT. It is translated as CASRWSAATNTEAFF.

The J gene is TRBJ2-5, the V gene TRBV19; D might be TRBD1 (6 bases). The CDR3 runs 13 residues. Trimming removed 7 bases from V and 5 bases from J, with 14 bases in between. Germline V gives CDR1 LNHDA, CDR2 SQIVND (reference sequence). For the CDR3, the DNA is TGTGCCAGTAAAAGGTCAGGGGAGGAGACCCAGTACTTC. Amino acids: CASKRSGEETQYF.

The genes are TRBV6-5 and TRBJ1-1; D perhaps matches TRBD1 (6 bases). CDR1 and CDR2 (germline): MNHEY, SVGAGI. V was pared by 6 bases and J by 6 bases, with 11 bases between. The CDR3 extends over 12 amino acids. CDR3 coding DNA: TGTGCCAGCAGCCTTGGGGGCCCTGAAGCTTTCTTT. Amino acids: CASSLGGPEAFF.

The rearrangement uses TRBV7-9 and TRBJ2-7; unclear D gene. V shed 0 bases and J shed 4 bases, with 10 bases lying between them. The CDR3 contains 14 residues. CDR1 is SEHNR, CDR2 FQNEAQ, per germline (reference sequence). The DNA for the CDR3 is TGTGCCAGCAGCTTAGCGTCCCTTCAGTACGAGCAGTACTTC. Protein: CASSLASLQYEQYF.

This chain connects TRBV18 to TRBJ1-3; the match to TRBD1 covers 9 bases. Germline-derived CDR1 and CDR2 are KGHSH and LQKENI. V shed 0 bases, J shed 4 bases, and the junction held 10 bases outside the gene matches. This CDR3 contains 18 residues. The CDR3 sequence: CASSPPGQGARGGNTIYF. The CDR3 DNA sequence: TGTGCCAGCTCACCACCGGGACAGGGTGCCCGGGGGGGAAACACCATATATTTT.